The clone carrying this T cell receptor (beta chain) was counted between two and nine times. Its target is not known. Germline assignment: CDR1 MNHEY and CDR2 SVGEGT. The V gene end was trimmed by 1 base and the J gene end by 5 bases; junction bases not matched to a gene: 2. CDR3 length: 14 amino acids. This sample is part of a study of response to subunit inactivated influenza vaccine. Findings and caveats of the study: Each seasonal flu vaccination may recruit only limited new T cells, authors suggested.

TCRdb re-derived calls from the RT-PCR reads in MiXCR, one entry per CDR3 protein. The profile shows more than 400,000 distinct CDR3 sequences, around 7.9% of them singletons. This TCR derives from a man aged 50-75 years who received an inactivated influenza vaccine. The specimen was PBMCs from blood, collected around 25 months after vaccination. This chain uses TRBV6-2 or TRBV6-3 with TRBJ2-3; 8 bases line up with TRBD2. CDR3 protein: CASSYLAGQDTQYF. In DNA form, the CDR3 reads TGTGCCAGCAGTTACTTAGCGGGGCAAGATACGCAGTATTTT.